Below, 9 T cell receptor beta chains from the same sample are listed, as sequenced in a study of cytomegalovirus exposure and HLA in healthy donors. Profiling relied on immunoSEQ multiplex PCR, and the TCRdb table lists in-frame clones only, not all of them. This table holds over 100,000 clones, roughly 94% found once. Specimen: PBMCs. Receptors originate from a woman between 18 and 29 years old in good health and CMV-seronegative.

This chain uses TRBV7-8 with TRBJ1-1; 12 nucleotides align to TRBD1. The CDR3 sequence is 15 residues long. The J segment lost 8 bases and the V segment lost 3 bases, leaving 7 bases of the junction unmatched. Germline V CDR1 and CDR2: SGHVS, FQNEAQ. CDR3 in DNA: TGTGCCAGCAGCTTGGGACAGGGGGCGCATCAGGAAGCTTTCTTT. Its protein is CASSLGQGAHQEAFF.

The V and J genes are TRBV9 and TRBJ2-1, with D uncertain. With 2 bases removed from V and 0 bases from J, the gap between germline ends came to 9 bases. This CDR3 is built from 15 residues. Germline lookup yields CDR1 SGDLS and CDR2 YYNGEE. The DNA for the CDR3 is TGTGCCAGCAGCGTTACGCACAGCTCCTACAATGAGCAGTTCTTC. Translated: CASSVTHSSYNEQFF.

In DNA, the CDR3 is TGTGCCAGCAGCGTAGAAGGAGGCCCCTACGAGCAGTACTTC. Translating gives CASSVEGGPYEQYF. The chain joins TRBV9 to TRBJ2-7, with a possible D match to TRBD2 (5 bases). The V end lost 0 bases, the J end lost 2 bases, and 9 bases lay between the germline ends. Germline values: CDR1 SGDLS, CDR2 YYNGEE. The CDR3 contains 14 residues.

This clone was observed once. The chain links TRBV5-1 to TRBJ2-7, with 8 nucleotides matching TRBD2. J lost 6 bases, V lost 4 bases, and 9 bases had no gene match. There are 14 residues in the CDR3. CDR1 is SGHRS and CDR2 is YFSETQ in the germline V gene. The CDR3 nucleotides are TGCGCCAGCAGCGGGAGGGGACTAGATGGCGAGCAGTACTTC. This sequence encodes CASSGRGLDGEQYF.

The chain recombines TRBV9 with TRBJ1-3; D uncertain. V lost 3 bases, J lost 3 bases, and 16 bases lay in between. The CDR3 has 16 amino acids. Germline lookup yields CDR1 SGDLS and CDR2 YYNGEE. CDR3 protein: CASSARAEGYGNTIYF. DNA for the CDR3: TGTGCCAGCAGCGCGAGGGCGGAGGGTTATGGAAACACCATATATTTT.

The V gene is TRBV28, the J gene TRBJ1-4; possible D gene TRBD1, 5 bases. Germline V gives CDR1 MDHEN, CDR2 SYDVKM. The CDR3 covers 15 residues. The V end lost 5 bases, the J end lost 1 base, and 11 bases lay between the germline ends. The CDR3 loop reads CASSAGGETNEKLFF. The CDR3, as DNA: TGTGCCAGCAGTGCCGGAGGGGAAACTAATGAAAAACTGTTTTTT.

The V gene is TRBV4-1, the J gene TRBJ2-1; D remains unclear. Trimming removed 2 bases from V and 3 bases from J, with 11 bases in between. Germline CDR1 reads MGHRA; CDR2 reads YSYEKL. This CDR3 is built from 15 residues. The CDR3 DNA reads as TGCGCCAGCAGCCAACGTCGGGTAGGCTACAATGAGCAGTTCTTC. Translation: CASSQRRVGYNEQFF.

This clone was seen only once. The genes are TRBV11-2 and TRBJ2-3; 8 bases align to TRBD2. Trimming at V came to 5 bases and at J to 1 base, leaving 5 bases not matched to a gene. The CDR3 loop spans 15 amino acids. Germline V gives CDR1 SGHAT, CDR2 FQNNGV. The CDR3 loop reads CASSREAGGTDTQYF. Here the CDR3 DNA reads TGTGCCAGCAGCCGGGAAGCGGGGGGCACAGATACGCAGTATTTT. Full variable domain (remainder filled in from reference TRBV11-2 and TRBJ2-3): EAGVAQSPRYKIIEKRQSVAFWCNPISGHATLYWYQQILGQGPKLLIQFQNNGVVDDSQLPKDRFSAERLKGVDSTLKIQPAKLEDSAVYLCASSREAGGTDTQYFGPGTRLTVL.

The rearrangement links TRBV18 to TRBJ1-2; D is perhaps TRBD1 (6 bases). Between the trimmed V and J ends, which lost 4 bases and 1 base, there was a span of 16 bases. Germline V gene data show CDR1 as KGHSH and CDR2 as LQKENI. The CDR3 covers 16 residues. In DNA form, the CDR3 reads TGTGCCAGCTCACATCTTACAGGGTCTCGTAACTATGGCTACACCTTC. It codes for CASSHLTGSRNYGYTF.